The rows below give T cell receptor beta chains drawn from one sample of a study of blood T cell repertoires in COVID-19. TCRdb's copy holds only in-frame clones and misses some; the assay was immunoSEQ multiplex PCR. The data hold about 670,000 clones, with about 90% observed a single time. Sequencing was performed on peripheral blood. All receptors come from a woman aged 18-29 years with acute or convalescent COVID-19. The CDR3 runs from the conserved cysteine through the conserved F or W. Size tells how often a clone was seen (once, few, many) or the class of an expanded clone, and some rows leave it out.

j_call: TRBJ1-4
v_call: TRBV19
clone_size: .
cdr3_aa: CASSILGQGRTNEKLFF

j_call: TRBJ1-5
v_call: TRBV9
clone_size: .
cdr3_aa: CAINARQEFQNQPQHF

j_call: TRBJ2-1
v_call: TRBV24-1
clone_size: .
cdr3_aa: CATSDLAGGLDEQFF

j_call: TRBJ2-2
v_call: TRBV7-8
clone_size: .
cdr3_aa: CASSPRLIPNTGELFF

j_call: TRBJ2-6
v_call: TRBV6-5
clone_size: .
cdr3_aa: CATFRAGANVLTF

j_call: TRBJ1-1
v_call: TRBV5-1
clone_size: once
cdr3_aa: CASSRGAGVIDEAFF

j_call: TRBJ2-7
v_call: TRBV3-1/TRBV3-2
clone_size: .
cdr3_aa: CASSQDGAGDFYEQYF

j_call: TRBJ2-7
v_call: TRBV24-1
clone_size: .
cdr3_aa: CATSDSSYEQYF

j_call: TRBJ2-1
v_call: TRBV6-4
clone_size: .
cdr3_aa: CASSDSSSREQFF

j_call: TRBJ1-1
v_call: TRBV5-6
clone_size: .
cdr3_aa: CASSPEWGRGTEAFF

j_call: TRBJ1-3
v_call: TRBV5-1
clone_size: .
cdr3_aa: CASSLGGSGNTIYF

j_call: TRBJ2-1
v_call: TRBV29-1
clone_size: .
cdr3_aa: CSVDSGDTILAGSEQFF

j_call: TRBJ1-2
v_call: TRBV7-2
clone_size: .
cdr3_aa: CASSLGTEILSPYGYTF

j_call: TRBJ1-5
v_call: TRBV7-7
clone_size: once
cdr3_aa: CASSSLPGTGVLGCQPQHF

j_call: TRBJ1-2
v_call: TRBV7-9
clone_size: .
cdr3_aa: CASSTPNWGQGPNYGYTF

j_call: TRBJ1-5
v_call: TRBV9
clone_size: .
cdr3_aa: CASSRLNRQGNQPQHF

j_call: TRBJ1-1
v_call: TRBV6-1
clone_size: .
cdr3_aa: CASSEQGLGMNTEAFF

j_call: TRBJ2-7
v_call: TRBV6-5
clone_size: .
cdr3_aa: CASSTDKAYEQYF

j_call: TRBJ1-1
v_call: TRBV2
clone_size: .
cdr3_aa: CASTGQGAGEAFF

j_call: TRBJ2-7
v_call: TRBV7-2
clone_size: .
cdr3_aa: CASSTRLRGGLGQYF